The 16 T cell receptor beta chains below come from one sample, sequenced in a study of early T cells in non-severe SARS-CoV-2 infection. Using its own MiXCR run on the 5' RACE reads, TCRdb lists one record per CDR3 protein. The profile shows tens of thousands of distinct CDR3 sequences, around 5.6% of them singletons. Sequencing input: whole blood. The receptors were sampled from an adult who was a healthcare worker with PCR-confirmed SARS-CoV-2 infection or an uninfected control (not recorded which).

This clonotype was picked up many times. The J gene is TRBJ1-5, the V gene TRBV12-3 or TRBV12-4; 7 nucleotides match TRBD1. V lost 6 bases to trimming and J lost 2 bases; unmatched junction nucleotides: 4. The CDR3 length is 14 residues. CDR3: CASSQDRGNQPQHF. CDR3 DNA sequence: TGTGCCAGCAGCCAAGACAGGGGCAATCAGCCCCAGCATTTT.

This clonotype was seen a few times. The CDR3: CASSPRGYEQYF. In DNA form, the CDR3 reads TGTGCCAGCAGTCCTCGGGGCTACGAGCAGTACTTC. V and J are TRBV12-3 or TRBV12-4 and TRBJ2-7, with a tentative D call TRBD2 (5 bases). With 5 bases removed from V and 3 bases from J, the gap between germline ends came to 8 bases. The CDR3 length is 12 residues.

This clonotype occurred a few times. This chain uses TRBV6-5 with TRBJ1-6; TRBD1 might be the D (5 bases). Germline values: CDR1 MNHEY, CDR2 SVGAGI. The CDR3 is 14 amino acids. The ends were cut back, 6 bases at V and 7 bases at J, with 13 bases in the middle. The CDR3 DNA follows: TGTGCCAGCAGGCCAGACAGTGCGAATTCACCCCTCCACTTT. Translating it yields CASRPDSANSPLHF.

This clonotype showed up many times. This chain connects TRBV7-2 to TRBJ1-2; D is ambiguous. This CDR3 has 15 amino acids. The V end lost 6 bases, the J end lost 0 bases, and 14 bases lay between the germline ends. Germline lookup yields CDR1 SGHTA and CDR2 FQGNSA. CDR3 nucleotide sequence: TGTGCCAGCAGTCACGACCCTTCGGCTAACTATGGCTACACCTTC. It codes for CASSHDPSANYGYTF.

This clonotype appeared many times. As DNA, the CDR3 is TGTGCCAGTGCCACCGGAGCGTTCAATCAGCCCCAGCATTTT. Its protein is CASATGAFNQPQHF. The chain has TRBV19 and TRBJ1-5, with D uncertain. Trimming pared 8 bases from V and 3 bases from J, leaving 14 bases between. The germline V gene has CDR1 LNHDA and CDR2 SQIVND (reference sequence). This CDR3 has 14 amino acids. Supplemented by reference TRBV19 and TRBJ1-5, the full variable domain reads DGGITQSPKYLFRKEGQNVTLSCEQNLNHDAMYWYRQDPGQGLRLIYYSQIVNDFQKGDIAEGYSVSREKKESFPLTVTSAQKNPTAFYLCASATGAFNQPQHFGDGTRLSIL.

This chain links TRBV25-1 with TRBJ2-3; 9 bases fit TRBD2. The junction had 15 bases not matched to a gene; V was cut back by 8 bases and J by 6 bases. The CDR3 covers 16 residues. Germline CDR1 and CDR2: MGHDK and SYGVNS. The CDR3 nucleotides are TGTGCCAGCCGCCCACAGGCGGGGGGGCCGGTTGATACGCAGTATTTT. This gives the protein CASRPQAGGPVDTQYF.

This clonotype showed up just a few times. The V call is TRBV7-6, the J call TRBJ2-4; TRBD2 matches at 13 bases. The CDR3 totals 22 residues. The V segment lost 4 bases and the J segment 2 bases; nucleotides outside the gene matches: 20. The V gene's germline CDR1 is SGHVS and CDR2 FNYEAQ. DNA of the CDR3: TGTGCCAGCAGCTGTACTAGCGGGAGGGCCTTGAGTCGGGTCGGAACCAAAAACATTCAGTACTTC. It yields the protein CASSCTSGRALSRVGTKNIQYF.

This clonotype occurred many times. The chain recombines TRBV20-1 with TRBJ2-1; D is unclear. The CDR3 sequence is 16 residues long. The V end was cut by 6 bases, the J end by 0 bases, with 18 bases between. Germline lookup yields CDR1 DFQATT and CDR2 SNEGSKA (reference sequence). DNA for the CDR3: TGCAGTGCCCCGTCCCAGGCCACAAGCTCCTACAATGAGCAGTTCTTC. Amino acid sequence: CSAPSQATSSYNEQFF.

The sample holds a few counts of this clonotype. The junction shows a germline mismatch at one end, possibly a read error. The chain carries TRBV12-3 or TRBV12-4 and TRBJ1-1; 7 nucleotides match TRBD1. The CDR3 covers 13 residues. The CDR3 reads CASSSRTGFGGLF. DNA for the CDR3: TGTGCCAGCAGTTCCCGGACAGGTTTTGGGGGCCTTTTT.

This clonotype has a handful of counts. The chain combines TRBV11-3 with TRBJ2-1; D is ambiguous. V was pared by 4 bases and J by 10 bases, with 14 bases between. This CDR3 has 13 residues. CDR1 is SGHNT and CDR2 is YENEEA in the germline V gene. This CDR3 is CASSSREPGEQFF. CDR3 DNA sequence: TGTGCCAGCAGCTCCCGTGAGCCCGGAGAGCAGTTCTTC. The full variable domain, completed using reference TRBV11-3 and TRBJ2-1, is EAGVVQSPRYKIIEKKQPVAFWCNPISGHNTLYWYLQNLGQGPELLIRYENEEAVDDSQLPKDRFSAERLKGVDSTLKIQPAELGDSAVYLCASSSREPGEQFFGPGTRLTVL.

This clonotype occurred many times. This chain links TRBV6-6 with TRBJ2-5; D is unresolved. This CDR3 comprises 13 residues. Deletions cut 4 bases from V and 7 bases from J, with 13 bases between. CDR1 and CDR2 (germline): MNHNY, SVGAGI (reference sequence). CDR3 sequence reads: CASSFSAGWTQYF. CDR3 nucleotides: TGTGCCAGCAGTTTCTCTGCTGGATGGACCCAGTACTTC.

The table lists this clonotype with many counts. The chain employs TRBV15 and TRBJ2-5; 13 nucleotides line up with TRBD2. Germline CDR1 reads LNHNV; CDR2 reads YYDKDF (reference sequence). This CDR3 contains 19 residues. V shed 3 bases, J shed 1 base, and the junction held 11 bases outside the gene matches. In DNA, the CDR3 is TGTGCCACCAGCAGGGCCCTCCGGACTAGCGGGGGCCGCCAAGAGACCCAGTACTTC. This translates into CATSRALRTSGGRQETQYF.

This clonotype was detected many times. The chain employs TRBV5-1 and TRBJ2-7; D not resolved. The CDR3 has 14 residues. Germline V gives CDR1 SGHRS, CDR2 YFSETQ. Trimming pared 3 bases from V and 9 bases from J, leaving 19 bases between. Written as DNA, the CDR3 is TGCGCCAGCAGCTCTGATCCGGCCCTCGGAGTGCAGTACTTC. Translation: CASSSDPALGVQYF.

This clonotype was observed at least ten times. V and J are TRBV6-2 or TRBV6-3 and TRBJ1-2; D is undetermined. CDR1 and CDR2 (germline): MNHEY, SVGEGT. This CDR3 is 17 amino acids long. V lost 7 bases and J lost 0, with 21 bases in between. CDR3 protein: CASTLSKAAGPNYGYTF. Here the CDR3 DNA reads TGTGCCAGCACCCTCTCCAAGGCGGCAGGTCCTAACTATGGCTACACCTTC.

The chain couples TRBV4-2 to TRBJ2-3, with D unresolved. Germline V lookup: CDR1 LGHNA, CDR2 YNFKEQ. This CDR3 is built from 14 residues. Trimming removed 2 bases at V and 4 bases at J, with 10 bases between. The CDR3 DNA is TGTGCCAGCAGCCAACCAGACCGTCCAGATACGCAGTATTTT. Residues: CASSQPDRPDTQYF.

In its sample, this clonotype was seen many times. This sequence joins TRBV30 and TRBJ2-7; perhaps TRBD2 as D (5 bases). The CDR3 sequence is 14 residues long. CDR1 and CDR2 from the germline V gene are GTSNPN and SVGIG (reference sequence). Trimming removed 6 bases at V and 0 bases at J, with 15 bases between. CDR3 sequence (DNA): TGTGCCTGCATGCCAGCGGCAAGCTCCTACGAGCAGTACTTC. Its translation is CACMPAASSYEQYF.